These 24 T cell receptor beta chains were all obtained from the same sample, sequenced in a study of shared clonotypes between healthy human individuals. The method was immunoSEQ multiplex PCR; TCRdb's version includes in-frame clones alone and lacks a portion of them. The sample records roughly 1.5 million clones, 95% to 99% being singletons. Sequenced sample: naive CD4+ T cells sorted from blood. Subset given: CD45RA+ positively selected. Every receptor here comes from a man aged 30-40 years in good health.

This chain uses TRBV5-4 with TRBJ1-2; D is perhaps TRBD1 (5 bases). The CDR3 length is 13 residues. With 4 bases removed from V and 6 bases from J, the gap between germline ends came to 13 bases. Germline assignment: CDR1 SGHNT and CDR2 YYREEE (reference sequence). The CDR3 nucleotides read TGTGCCAGCAGCCCCCGGGGGTGGGATGGCTACACCTTC. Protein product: CASSPRGWDGYTF.

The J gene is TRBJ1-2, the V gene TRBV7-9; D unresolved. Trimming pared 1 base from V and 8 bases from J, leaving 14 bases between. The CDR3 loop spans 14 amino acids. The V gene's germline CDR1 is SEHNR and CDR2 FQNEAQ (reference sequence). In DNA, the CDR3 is TGTGCCAGCAGCTTAGGTGCCCAGACTGGCGGCTACACCTTC. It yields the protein CASSLGAQTGGYTF.

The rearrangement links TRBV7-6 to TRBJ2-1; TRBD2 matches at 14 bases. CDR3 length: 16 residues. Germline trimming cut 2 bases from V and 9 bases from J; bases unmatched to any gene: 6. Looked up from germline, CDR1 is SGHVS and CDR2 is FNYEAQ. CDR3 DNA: TGTGCCAGCAGCTTACGGGGACTAGCGGGAGCGGGTGAGCAGTTCTTC. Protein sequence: CASSLRGLAGAGEQFF.

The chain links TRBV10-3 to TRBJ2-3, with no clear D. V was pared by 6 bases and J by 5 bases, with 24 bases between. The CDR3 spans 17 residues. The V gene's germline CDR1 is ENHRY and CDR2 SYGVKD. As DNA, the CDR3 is TGTGCCATCAGACGCATACACACCGACTTGGCGGAAGATACGCAGTATTTT. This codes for CAIRRIHTDLAEDTQYF.

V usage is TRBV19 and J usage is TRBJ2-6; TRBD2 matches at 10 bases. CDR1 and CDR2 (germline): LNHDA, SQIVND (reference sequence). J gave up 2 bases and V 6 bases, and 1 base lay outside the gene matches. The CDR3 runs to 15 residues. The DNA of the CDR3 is TGTGCCAGTAGCCTAGCGGGAGCTGGGGCCAACGTCCTGACTTTC. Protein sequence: CASSLAGAGANVLTF.

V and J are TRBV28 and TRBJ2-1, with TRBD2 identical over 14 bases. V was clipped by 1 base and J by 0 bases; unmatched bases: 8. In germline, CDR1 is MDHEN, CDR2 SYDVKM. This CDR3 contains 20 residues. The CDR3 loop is CASSLFVGLAGESSYNEQFF. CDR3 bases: TGTGCCAGCAGTTTATTCGTGGGACTAGCGGGAGAGAGCTCCTACAATGAGCAGTTCTTC.

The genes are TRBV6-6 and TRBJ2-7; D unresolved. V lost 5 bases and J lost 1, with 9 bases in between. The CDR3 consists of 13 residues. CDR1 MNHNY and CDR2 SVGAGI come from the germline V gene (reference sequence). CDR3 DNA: TGTGCCAGCAGTGGAAGCATATCCTACGAGCAGTACTTC. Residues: CASSGSISYEQYF.

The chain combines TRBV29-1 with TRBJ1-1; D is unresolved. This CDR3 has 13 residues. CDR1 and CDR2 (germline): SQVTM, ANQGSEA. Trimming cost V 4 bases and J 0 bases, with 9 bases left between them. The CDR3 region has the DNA TGCAGCGTTGCCGGAATACTGAACACTGAAGCTTTCTTT. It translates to CSVAGILNTEAFF.

CDR3 region: CASSLSQGGGARSQPQHF. Here the CDR3 DNA reads TGTGCCAGCAGTTTATCCCAGGGCGGGGGAGCACGGAGTCAGCCCCAGCATTTT. The V and J genes are TRBV28 and TRBJ1-5; the D gene is possibly TRBD1 (5 bases). The V gene lost 1 base and the J gene lost 6 bases, with 22 bases spanning the gap. Germline CDR1 reads MDHEN; CDR2 reads SYDVKM. This CDR3 contains 18 residues. The whole variable domain, filled in from reference TRBV28 and TRBJ1-5, reads DVKVTQSSRYLVKRTGEKVFLECVQDMDHENMFWYRQDPGLGLRLIYFSYDVKMKEKGDIPEGYSVSREKKERFSLILESASTNQTSMYLCASSLSQGGGARSQPQHFGDGTRLSIL.

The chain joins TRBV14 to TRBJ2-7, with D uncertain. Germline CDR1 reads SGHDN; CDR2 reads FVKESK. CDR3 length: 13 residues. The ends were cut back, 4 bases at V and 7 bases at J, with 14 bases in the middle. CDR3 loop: CASSPLSVGEQYF. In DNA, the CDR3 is TGTGCCAGCAGCCCCCTTTCGGTGGGAGAGCAGTACTTC.

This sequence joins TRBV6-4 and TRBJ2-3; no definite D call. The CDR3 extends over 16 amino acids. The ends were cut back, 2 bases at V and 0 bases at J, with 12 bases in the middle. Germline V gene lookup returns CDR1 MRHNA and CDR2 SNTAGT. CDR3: CASSDHATGSTDTQYF. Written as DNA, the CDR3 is TGTGCCAGCAGTGACCACGCGACCGGGAGCACAGATACGCAGTATTTT.

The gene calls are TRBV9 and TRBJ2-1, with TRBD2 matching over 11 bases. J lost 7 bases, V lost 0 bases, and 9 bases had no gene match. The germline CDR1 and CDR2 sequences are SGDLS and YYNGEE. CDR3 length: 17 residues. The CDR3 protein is CASSVDVTSGILNEQFF. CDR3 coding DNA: TGTGCCAGCAGCGTAGATGTGACTAGCGGGATTCTTAATGAGCAGTTCTTC.

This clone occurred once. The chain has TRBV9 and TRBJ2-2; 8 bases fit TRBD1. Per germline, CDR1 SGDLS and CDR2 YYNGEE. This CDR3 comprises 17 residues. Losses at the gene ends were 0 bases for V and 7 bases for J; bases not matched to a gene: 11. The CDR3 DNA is TGTGCCAGCAGCGTAGGGGCCCAGGGGGCTCGGATCGGGGAGCTGTTTTTT. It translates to CASSVGAQGARIGELFF.

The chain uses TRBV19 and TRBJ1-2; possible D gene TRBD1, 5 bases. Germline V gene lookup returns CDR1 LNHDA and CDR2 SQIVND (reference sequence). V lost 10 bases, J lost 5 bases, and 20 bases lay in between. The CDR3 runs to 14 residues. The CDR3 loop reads CATDDRGKAYGYTF. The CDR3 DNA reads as TGTGCCACAGATGATCGGGGGAAAGCATATGGCTACACCTTC.

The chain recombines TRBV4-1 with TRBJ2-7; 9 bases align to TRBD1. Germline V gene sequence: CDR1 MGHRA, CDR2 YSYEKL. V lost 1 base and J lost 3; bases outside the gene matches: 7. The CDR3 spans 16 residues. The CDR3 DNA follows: TGCGCCAGCAGCCAAGGAGGGACAGGGCTCCACTACGAGCAGTACTTC. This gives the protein CASSQGGTGLHYEQYF.

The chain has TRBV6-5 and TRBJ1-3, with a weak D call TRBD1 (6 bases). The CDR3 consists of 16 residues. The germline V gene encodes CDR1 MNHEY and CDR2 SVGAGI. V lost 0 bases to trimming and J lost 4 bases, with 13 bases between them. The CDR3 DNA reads TGTGCCAGCAGTTACTCGACGACAGGAGGAGGAAACACCATATATTTT. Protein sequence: CASSYSTTGGGNTIYF.

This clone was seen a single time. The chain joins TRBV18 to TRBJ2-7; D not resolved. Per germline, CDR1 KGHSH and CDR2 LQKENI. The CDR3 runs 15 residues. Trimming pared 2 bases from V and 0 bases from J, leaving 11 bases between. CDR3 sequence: CASSPTPDDSYEQYF. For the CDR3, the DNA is TGTGCCAGCTCACCAACGCCCGACGACTCCTACGAGCAGTACTTC.

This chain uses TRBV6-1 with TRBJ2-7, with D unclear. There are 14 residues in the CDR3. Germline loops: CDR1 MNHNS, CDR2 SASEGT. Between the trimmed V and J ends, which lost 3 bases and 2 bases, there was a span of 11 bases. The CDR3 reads CASSDRAIAYEQYF. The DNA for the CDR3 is TGTGCCAGCAGTGATCGGGCCATTGCCTACGAGCAGTACTTC.

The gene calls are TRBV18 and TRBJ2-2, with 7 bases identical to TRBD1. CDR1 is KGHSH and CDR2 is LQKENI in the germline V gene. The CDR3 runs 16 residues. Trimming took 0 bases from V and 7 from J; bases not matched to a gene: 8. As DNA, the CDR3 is TGTGCCAGCTCACCACCAAGACAGGGATACAGCGGGGAGCTGTTTTTT. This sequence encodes CASSPPRQGYSGELFF. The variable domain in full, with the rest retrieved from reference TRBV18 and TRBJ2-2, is NAGVMQNPRHLVRRRGQEARLRCSPMKGHSHVYWYRQLPEEGLKFMVYLQKENIIDESGMPKERFSAEFPKEGPSILRIQQVVRGDSAAYFCASSPPRQGYSGELFFGEGSRLTVL.

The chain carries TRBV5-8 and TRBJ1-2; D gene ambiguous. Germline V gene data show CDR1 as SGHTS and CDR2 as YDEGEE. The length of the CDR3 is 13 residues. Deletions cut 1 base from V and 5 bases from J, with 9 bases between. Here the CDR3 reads CASSLTAGYGYTF. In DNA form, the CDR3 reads TGTGCCAGCAGCTTGACAGCTGGGTATGGCTACACCTTC.

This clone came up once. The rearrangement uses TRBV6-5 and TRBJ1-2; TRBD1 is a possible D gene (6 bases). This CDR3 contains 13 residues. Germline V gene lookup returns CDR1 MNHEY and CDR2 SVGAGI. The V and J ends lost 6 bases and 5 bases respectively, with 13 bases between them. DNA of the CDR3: TGTGCCAGCAGCTTTGGACAGCGTTATGGCTACACCTTC. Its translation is CASSFGQRYGYTF.

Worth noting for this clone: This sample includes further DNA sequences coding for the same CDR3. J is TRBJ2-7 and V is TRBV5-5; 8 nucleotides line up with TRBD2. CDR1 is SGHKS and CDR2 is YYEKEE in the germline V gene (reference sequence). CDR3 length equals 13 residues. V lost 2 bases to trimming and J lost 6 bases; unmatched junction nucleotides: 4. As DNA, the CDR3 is TGTGCCAGCAGCTTAGCGGGAGTAGGCGAGCAGTACTTC. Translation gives CASSLAGVGEQYF. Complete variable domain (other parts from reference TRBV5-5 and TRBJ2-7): DAGVTQSPTHLIKTRGQQVTLRCSPISGHKSVSWYQQVLGQGPQFIFQYYEKEERGRGNFPDRFSARQFPNYSSELNVNALLLGDSALYLCASSLAGVGEQYFGPGTRLTVT.

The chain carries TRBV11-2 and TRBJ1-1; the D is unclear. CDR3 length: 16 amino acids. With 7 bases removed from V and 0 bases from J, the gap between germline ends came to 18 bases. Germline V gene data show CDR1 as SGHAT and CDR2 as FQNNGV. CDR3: CASTGMGYPMNTEAFF. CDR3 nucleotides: TGTGCCAGCACGGGCATGGGGTATCCGATGAACACTGAAGCTTTCTTT.

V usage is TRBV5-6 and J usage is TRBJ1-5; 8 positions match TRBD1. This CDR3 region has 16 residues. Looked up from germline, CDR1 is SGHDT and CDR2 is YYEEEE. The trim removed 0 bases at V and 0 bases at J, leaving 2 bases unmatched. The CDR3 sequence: CASSLGTGNSNQPQHF. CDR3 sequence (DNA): TGTGCCAGCAGCTTGGGGACAGGGAATAGCAATCAGCCCCAGCATTTT.